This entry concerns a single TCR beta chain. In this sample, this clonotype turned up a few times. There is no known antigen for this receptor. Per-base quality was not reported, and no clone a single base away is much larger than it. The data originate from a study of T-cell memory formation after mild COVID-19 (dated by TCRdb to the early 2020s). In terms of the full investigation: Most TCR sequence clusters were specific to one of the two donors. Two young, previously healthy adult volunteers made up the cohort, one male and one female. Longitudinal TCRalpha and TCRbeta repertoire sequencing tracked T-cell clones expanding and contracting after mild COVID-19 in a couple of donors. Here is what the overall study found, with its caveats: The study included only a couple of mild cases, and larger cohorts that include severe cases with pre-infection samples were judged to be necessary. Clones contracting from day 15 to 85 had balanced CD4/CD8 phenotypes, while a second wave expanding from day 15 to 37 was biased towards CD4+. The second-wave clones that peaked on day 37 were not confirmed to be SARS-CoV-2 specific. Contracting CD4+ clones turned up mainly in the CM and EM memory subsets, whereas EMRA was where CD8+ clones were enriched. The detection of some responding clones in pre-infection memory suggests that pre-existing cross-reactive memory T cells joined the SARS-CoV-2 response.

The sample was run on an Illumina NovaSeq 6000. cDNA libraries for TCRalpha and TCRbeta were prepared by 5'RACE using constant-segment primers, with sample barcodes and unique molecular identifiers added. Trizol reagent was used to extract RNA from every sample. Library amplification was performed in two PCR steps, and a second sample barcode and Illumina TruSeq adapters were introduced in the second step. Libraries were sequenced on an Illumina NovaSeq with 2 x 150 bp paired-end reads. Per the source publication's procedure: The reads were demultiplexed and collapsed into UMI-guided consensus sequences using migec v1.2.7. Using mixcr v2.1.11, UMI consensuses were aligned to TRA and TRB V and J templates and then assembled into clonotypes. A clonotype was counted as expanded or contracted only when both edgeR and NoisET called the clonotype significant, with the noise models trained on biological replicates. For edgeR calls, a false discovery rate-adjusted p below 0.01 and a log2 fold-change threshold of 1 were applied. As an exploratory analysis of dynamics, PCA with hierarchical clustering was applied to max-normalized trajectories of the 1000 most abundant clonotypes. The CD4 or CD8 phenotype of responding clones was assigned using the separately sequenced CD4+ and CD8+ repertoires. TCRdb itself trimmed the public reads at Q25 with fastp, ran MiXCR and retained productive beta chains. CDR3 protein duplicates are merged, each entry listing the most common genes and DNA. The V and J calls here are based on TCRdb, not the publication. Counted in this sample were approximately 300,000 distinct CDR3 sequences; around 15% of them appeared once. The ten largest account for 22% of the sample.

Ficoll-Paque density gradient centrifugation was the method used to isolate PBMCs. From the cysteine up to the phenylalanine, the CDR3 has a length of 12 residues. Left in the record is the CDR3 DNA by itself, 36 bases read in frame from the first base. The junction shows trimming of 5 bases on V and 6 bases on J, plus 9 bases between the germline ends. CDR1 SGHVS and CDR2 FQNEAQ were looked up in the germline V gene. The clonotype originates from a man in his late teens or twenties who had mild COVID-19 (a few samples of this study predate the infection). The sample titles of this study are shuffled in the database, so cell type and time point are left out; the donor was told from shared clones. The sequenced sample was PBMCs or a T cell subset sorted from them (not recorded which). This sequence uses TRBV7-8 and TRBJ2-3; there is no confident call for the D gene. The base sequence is TGTGCCAGCAGCAAGGGTGGGGATACGCAGTATTTT. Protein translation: CASSKGGDTQYF.